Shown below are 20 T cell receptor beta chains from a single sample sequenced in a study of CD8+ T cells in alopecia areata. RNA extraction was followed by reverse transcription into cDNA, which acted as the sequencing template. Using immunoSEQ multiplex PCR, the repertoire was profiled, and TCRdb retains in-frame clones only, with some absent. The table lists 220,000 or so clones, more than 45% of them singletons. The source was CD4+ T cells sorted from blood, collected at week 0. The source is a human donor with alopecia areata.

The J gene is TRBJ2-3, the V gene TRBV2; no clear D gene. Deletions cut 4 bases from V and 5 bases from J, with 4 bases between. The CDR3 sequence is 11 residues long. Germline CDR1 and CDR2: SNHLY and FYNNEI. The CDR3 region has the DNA TGTGCCAGCAGTGTTGAAGATACGCAGTATTTT. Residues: CASSVEDTQYF.

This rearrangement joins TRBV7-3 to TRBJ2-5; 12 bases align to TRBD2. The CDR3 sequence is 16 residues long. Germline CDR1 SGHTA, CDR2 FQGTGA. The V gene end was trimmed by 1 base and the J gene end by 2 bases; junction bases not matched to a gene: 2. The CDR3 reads CASSLMTSGRQETQYF. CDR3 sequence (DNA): TGTGCCAGCAGCTTAATGACTAGCGGGAGACAAGAGACCCAGTACTTC.

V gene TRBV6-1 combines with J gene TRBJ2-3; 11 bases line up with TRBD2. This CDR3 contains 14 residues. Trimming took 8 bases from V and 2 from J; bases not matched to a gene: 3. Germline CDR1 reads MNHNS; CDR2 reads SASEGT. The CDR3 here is CASGLAGLTDTQYF. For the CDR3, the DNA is TGTGCCAGCGGACTAGCGGGTCTCACAGATACGCAGTATTTT.

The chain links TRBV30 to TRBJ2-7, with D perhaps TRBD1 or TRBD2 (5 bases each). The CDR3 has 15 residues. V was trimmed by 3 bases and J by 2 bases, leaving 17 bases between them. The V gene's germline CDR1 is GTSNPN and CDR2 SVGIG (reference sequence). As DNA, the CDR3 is TGTGCCTGGAGGGCAAGTCCAGGGAGTCCCTACGAGCAGTACTTC. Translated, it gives CAWRASPGSPYEQYF.

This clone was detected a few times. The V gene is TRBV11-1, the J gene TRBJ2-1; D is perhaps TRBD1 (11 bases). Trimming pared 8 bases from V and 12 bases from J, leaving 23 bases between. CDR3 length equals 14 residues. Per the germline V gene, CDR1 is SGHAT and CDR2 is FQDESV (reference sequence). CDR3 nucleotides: TGTGCCAGCGGACAACTAGCGGGGACAGGGGGGCAGTTCTTC. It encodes CASGQLAGTGGQFF.

Here the CDR3 DNA reads TGTGCCAGCAGCCCCACCCCCTCTTTATTCCGCGGGGAGCTGTTTTTT. Protein: CASSPTPSLFRGELFF. The V gene is TRBV11-2, the J gene TRBJ2-2; D gene unclear. Germline CDR1 is SGHAT and CDR2 is FQNNGV. The V end was cut by 5 bases, the J end by 7 bases, with 20 bases between. This CDR3 contains 16 residues.

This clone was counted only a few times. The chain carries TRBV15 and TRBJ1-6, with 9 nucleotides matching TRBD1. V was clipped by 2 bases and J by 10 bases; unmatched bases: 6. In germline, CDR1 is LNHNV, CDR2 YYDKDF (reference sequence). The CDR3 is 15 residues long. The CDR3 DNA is TGTGCCACCAGCAGATCCACAGGGGGCGAATCACCCCTCCACTTT. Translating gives CATSRSTGGESPLHF.

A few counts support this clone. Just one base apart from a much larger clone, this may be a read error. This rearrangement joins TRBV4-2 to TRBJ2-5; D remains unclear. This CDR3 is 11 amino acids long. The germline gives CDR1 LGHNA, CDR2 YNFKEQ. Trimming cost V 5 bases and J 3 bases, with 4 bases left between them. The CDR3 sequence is CASSLEETQYF. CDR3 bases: TGTGCCAGCAGCTTGGAAGAGACCCAGTACTTC.

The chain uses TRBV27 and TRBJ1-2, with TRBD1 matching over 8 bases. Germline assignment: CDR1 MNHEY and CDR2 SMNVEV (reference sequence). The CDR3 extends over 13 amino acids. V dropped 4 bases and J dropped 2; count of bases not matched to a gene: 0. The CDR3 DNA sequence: TGTGCCAGCAGTTGGGACAGGAACTATGGCTACACCTTC. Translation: CASSWDRNYGYTF.

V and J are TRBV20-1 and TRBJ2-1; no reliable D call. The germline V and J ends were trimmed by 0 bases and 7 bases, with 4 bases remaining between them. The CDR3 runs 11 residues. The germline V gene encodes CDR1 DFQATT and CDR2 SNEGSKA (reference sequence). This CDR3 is CSARDWNEQFF. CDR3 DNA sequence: TGCAGTGCTAGAGATTGGAATGAGCAGTTCTTC.

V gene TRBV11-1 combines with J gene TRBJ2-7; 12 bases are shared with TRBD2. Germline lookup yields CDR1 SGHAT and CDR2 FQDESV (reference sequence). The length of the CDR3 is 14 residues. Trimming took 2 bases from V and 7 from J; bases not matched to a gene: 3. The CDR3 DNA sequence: TGTGCCAGCAGCTTAACTAGCGGGAGGTGGGAGCAGTACTTC. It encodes CASSLTSGRWEQYF.

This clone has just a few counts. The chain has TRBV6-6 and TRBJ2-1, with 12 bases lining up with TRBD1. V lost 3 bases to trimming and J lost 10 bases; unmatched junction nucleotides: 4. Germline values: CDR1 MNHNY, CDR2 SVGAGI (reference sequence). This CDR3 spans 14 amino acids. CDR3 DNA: TGTGCCAGCAGTTATCGGGACAGGGGGCCGGAGCAGTTCTTC. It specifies CASSYRDRGPEQFF.

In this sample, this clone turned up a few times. Written as DNA, the CDR3 is TGTGCCAGCAGTTACTCGGAAGGGTTCTACGAGCAGTACTTC. Protein product: CASSYSEGFYEQYF. The chain joins TRBV6-5 to TRBJ2-7; no definite D call. Germline V gives CDR1 MNHEY, CDR2 SVGAGI. The CDR3 is made up of 14 amino acids. V shed 0 bases and J shed 3 bases, with 9 bases lying between them.

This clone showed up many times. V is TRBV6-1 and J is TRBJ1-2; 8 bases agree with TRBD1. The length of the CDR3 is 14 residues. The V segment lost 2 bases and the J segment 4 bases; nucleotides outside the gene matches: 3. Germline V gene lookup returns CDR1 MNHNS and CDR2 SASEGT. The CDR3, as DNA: TGTGCCAGCAGTGAACGGGGACAGGTCTATGGCTACACCTTC. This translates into CASSERGQVYGYTF.

CDR3 in amino acids: CAFYSGRGTGELFF. The CDR3 DNA is TGTGCCTTCTATAGCGGGAGGGGTACCGGGGAGCTGTTTTTT. V gene TRBV30 combines with J gene TRBJ2-2; 11 bases match TRBD2. Germline assignment: CDR1 GTSNPN and CDR2 SVGIG (reference sequence). After removal of 7 bases from V and 5 bases from J, the junction contained 6 bases not matched to a gene. CDR3 length equals 14 residues.

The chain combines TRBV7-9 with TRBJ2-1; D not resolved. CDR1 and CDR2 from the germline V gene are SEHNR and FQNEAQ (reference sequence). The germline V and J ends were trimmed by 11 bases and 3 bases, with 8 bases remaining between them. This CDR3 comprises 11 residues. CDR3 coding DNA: TGTGCCGGCGTGGGCTACAATGAGCAGTTCTTC. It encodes CAGVGYNEQFF.

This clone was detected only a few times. The CDR3 loop reads CAWSVGSEKLFF. The CDR3 coding sequence is TGTGCCTGGAGTGTGGGTAGTGAAAAACTGTTTTTT. This chain joins TRBV30 and TRBJ1-4, with D hard to call. The length of the CDR3 is 12 residues. The germline gives CDR1 GTSNPN, CDR2 SVGIG (reference sequence). Trimming left V 0 bases short and J 7 bases short, with 6 bases between.

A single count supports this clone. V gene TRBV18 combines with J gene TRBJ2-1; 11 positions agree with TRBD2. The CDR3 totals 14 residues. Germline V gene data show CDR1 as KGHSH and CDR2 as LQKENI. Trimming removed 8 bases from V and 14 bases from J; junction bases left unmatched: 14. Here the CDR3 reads CASRASGGPPEEFF. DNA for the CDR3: TGTGCCAGCCGTGCTAGCGGGGGGCCACCGGAGGAGTTCTTC.

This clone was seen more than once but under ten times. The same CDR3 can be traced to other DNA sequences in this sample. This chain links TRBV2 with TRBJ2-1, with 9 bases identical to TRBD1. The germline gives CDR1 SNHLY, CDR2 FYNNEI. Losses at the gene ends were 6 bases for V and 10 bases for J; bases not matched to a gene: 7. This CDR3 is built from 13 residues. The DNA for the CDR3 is TGTGCCAGCAGCCCCACAGGGGGCAACGAGCAGTTCTTC. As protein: CASSPTGGNEQFF.

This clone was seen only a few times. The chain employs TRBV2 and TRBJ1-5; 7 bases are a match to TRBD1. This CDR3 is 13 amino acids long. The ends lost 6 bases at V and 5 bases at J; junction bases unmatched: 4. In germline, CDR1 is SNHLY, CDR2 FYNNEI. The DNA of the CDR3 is TGTGCCAGCAGCCTAGGGGGCTATCAGCCCCAGCATTTT. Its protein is CASSLGGYQPQHF. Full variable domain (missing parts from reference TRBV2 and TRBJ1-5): EPEVTQTPSHQVTQMGQEVILRCVPISNHLYFYWYRQILGQKVEFLVSFYNNEISEKSEIFDDQFSVERPDGSNFTLKIRSTKLEDSAMYFCASSLGGYQPQHFGDGTRLSIL.